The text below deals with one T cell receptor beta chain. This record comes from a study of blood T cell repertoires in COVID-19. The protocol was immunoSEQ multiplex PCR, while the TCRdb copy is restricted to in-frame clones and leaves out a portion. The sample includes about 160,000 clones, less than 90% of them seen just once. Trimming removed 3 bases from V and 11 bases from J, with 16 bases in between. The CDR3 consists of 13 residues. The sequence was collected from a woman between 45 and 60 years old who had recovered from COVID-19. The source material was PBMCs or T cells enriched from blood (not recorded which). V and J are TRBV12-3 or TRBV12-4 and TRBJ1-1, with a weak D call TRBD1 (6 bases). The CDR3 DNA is TGTGCCAGCAGTTTGATCCCCCCAGGGGTGGCTTTCTTT. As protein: CASSLIPPGVAFF.